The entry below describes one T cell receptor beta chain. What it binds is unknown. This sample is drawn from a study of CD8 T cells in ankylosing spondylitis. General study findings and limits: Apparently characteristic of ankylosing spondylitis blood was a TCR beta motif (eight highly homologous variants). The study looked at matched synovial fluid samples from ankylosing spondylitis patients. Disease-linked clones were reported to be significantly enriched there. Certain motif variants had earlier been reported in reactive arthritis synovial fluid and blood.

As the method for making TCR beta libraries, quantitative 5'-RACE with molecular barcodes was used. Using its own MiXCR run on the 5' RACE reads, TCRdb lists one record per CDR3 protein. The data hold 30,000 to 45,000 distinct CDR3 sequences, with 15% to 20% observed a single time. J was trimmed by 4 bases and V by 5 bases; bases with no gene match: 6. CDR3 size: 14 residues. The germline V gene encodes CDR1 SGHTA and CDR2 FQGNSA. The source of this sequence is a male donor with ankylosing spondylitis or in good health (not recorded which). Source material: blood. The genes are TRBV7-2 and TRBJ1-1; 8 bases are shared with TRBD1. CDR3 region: CASSLDRGTTEAFF. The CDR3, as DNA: TGTGCCAGCAGCCTCGACAGGGGTACCACTGAAGCTTTCTTT.